This T cell receptor (beta chain) was captured in a study of blood T cells in healthy people across ages. Study as a whole: Template switching recovered approximately one barcoded beta molecule for every two T cells.

For the second PCR, which ran for roughly 6 to 11 cycles, a sample-barcoded 5' primer and a J-beta primer mix were used. TCRdb used MiXCR to reprocess the 5' RACE reads, holding one entry per CDR3 protein. The repertoire holds around 1.5 million distinct CDR3 sequences, roughly 59% seen once, with under 8.5% in the top ten. Study-level points and caveats: With naive T cell percentage, TCR beta diversity showed a strong correlation. TCR beta diversity per million T cells fell roughly linearly with age.

V lost 2 bases, J lost 0 bases, and 4 bases stayed unmatched. CDR1 SGHKS and CDR2 YYEKEE come from the germline V gene (reference sequence). CDR3 length equals 15 residues. About this clonotype itself: Antigen unknown.

The sample was blood. This clonotype originated in a man between 18 and 35 years old in good health. The chain has TRBV5-5 and TRBJ2-7; TRBD1 matches 8 bases. The CDR3 DNA is TGTGCCAGCAGCTTTGCACAGGGGGACTCCTACGAGCAGTACTTC. The encoded protein is CASSFAQGDSYEQYF.